This T cell receptor (beta chain) is drawn from a study of CD8 T cells in Susac syndrome. There are 13 residues in the CDR3. V was pared by 3 bases and J by 3 bases, with 12 bases between. Germline V gene sequence: CDR1 SQVTM, CDR2 ANQGSEA. The authors reverse transcribed roughly 0.5 to 1 ug RNA with random hexamers. One entry per CDR3 protein results from TCRdb running MiXCR on the immunoSEQ multiplex PCR reads. The table shows 100,000 to 150,000 distinct CDR3 sequences, with around 94% occurring only once. Sequencing was done on a sample of CD4+ T cells from PBMCs. The TCR comes from a human donor in good health. The gene calls are TRBV29-1 and TRBJ2-7; D perhaps matches TRBD1 (6 bases). As DNA, the CDR3 is TGCAGCGTTGATATGGGGACAAACTACGAGCAGTACTTC. It translates to CSVDMGTNYEQYF.